The clone carrying this T cell receptor (beta chain) was counted a few times. Antigen specificity is unknown. Germline assignment: CDR1 LNHDA and CDR2 SQIVND (reference sequence). The V end lost 2 bases, the J end lost 1 base, and 11 bases lay between the germline ends. This CDR3 spans 15 amino acids. This entry is derived from a study of CD8+ T cells in alopecia areata. It was from alopecia areata patients that lesional scalp punch biopsies and peripheral blood were collected. Extracted from the samples, RNA was reverse transcribed into cDNA to serve as the sequencing template. Generated by immunoSEQ multiplex PCR, the TCRdb table keeps only in-frame clones and is missing some. Altogether roughly 130,000 clones are present, over 50% being singletons, with the ten largest covering less than 5.5%. Whole-study results and caveats: For lesional scalp, especially alopecia totalis/universalis, clonality was higher than in normal scalp.

The TCR comes from a human donor with alopecia areata. The sample consisted of CD4+ T cells sorted from blood, taken at week 0. The rearrangement links TRBV19 to TRBJ2-5; D possibly corresponds to TRBD2 (6 bases). The CDR3 protein is CASSIRRDSQETQYF. The CDR3, as DNA: TGTGCCAGTAGTATAAGGCGGGACTCCCAAGAGACCCAGTACTTC.